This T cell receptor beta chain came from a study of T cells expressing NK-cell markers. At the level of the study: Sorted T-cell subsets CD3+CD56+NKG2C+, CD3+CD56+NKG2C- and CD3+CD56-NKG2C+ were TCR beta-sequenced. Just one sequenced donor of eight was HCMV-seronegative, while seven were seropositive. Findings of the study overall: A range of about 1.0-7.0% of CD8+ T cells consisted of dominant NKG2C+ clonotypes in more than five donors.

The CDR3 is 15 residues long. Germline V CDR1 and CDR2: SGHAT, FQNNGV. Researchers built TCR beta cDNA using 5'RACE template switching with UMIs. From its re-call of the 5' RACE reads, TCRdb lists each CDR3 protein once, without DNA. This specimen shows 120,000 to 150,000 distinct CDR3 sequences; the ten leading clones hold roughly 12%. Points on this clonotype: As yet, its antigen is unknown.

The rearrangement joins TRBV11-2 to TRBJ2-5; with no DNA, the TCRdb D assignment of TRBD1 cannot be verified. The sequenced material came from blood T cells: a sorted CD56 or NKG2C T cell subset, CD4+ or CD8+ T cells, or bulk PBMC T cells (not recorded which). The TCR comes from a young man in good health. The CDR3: CASSLTTGVVETQYF.